A selection of T cell receptor beta chains follows, all from one sample in a study of cytomegalovirus exposure and HLA in healthy donors. The assay was immunoSEQ multiplex PCR, and TCRdb's table has in-frame clones only and misses some. Of around 130,000 clones in the sample, around 83% are singletons; the top ten hold over 6.5%. The sequencing input was PBMCs. These receptors all come from a young woman in good health and CMV-seropositive. CDR3s include the opening cysteine and the closing phenylalanine or tryptophan. D genes are given only for firm matches. For some rows the clone size is stated as once, few or many, or as a class when expanded; others skip it.

>TRBJ1-2|.|TRBV29-1|.
TGCAGCGTCGCACCTCCCTTGACACAGCGCTACACCTTC
CSVAPPLTQRYTF
>TRBJ1-6|.|TRBV5-1|once
TGCGCCAGCAGCGCCCGTTCCGAGCATAATTCACCCCTCCACTTT
CASSARSEHNSPLHF
>TRBJ2-7|.|TRBV4-2|once
TGTGCCAGCAGCCAAGAGGGACTCTACGAGCAGTACTTC
CASSQEGLYEQYF
>TRBJ2-3|TRBD2|TRBV7-9|.
TGTGCCAGCAGCCGGACTAGCGACACAGATACGCAGTATTTT
CASSRTSDTDTQYF
>TRBJ1-3|TRBD1|TRBV6-1|.
TGTGCCAGCAGTGAAGCGAGGGCGCTACAGGGGGCCAACCCCTTTCTCTCTGGAAACACCATATATTTT
CASSEARALQGANPFLSGNTIYF
>TRBJ2-1|.|TRBV15|few
TGTGCCACCAGCGGAAAGCAACTTGAGAGGTTCTACAATGAGCAGTTCTTC
CATSGKQLERFYNEQFF
>TRBJ2-1|.|TRBV5-1|.
TGCGCCAGCAGCTTGAGAGAGGGAACCTACAATGAGCAGTTCTTC
CASSLREGTYNEQFF
>TRBJ2-3|.|TRBV5-6|.
TGTGCCAGCAGCTTTCAGGATACGCAGTATTTT
CASSFQDTQYF
>TRBJ1-1|TRBD1|TRBV28|.
TGTGCCGTCACGGTAGGGGGCATTACTGAAGCTTTCTTT
CAVTVGGITEAFF
>TRBJ2-7|TRBD1|TRBV28|.
TGTGCCAGCAGCGACCCGGGACAGGGCTCCTACGAGCAGTACTTC
CASSDPGQGSYEQYF
>TRBJ2-7|TRBD1|TRBV10-3|.
TGTGCCATCAGGGGACAGGGTGGTTCCTACGAGCAGTACTTC
CAIRGQGGSYEQYF
>TRBJ2-1|.|TRBV5-6|.
TGTGCCAGCAGCTTGTTGGGTGGACAGTACAATGAGCAGTTCTTC
CASSLLGGQYNEQFF
>TRBJ2-2|TRBD2|TRBV9|.
TGTGCCAGCAGCGCACAGCGGGCGCGGACTAGCGGGAGTGGCACCGGGGAGCTGTTTTTT
CASSAQRARTSGSGTGELFF